This T cell receptor beta chain was recorded in a study of cytomegalovirus exposure and HLA in healthy donors. Study details: Genotyping of some 390 donors showed that approximately 83% belonged to the Caucasian-associated ancestry cluster. Study-wide results and caveats: HLA alleles showed associations with some 15,000 TCR beta sequences in a later analysis, at a 0.05 false discovery rate. Presence/absence analyses assumed roughly uniform sequencing depth across donors, which may not hold. Reports described diagnosis of cytomegalovirus status by the classifier as highly specific and sensitive.

The PCR had 60 Vbeta and 13 Jbeta primers. The assay was immunoSEQ multiplex PCR, and TCRdb's table has in-frame clones only and misses some. Of more than 90,000 clones in the sample, roughly 68% were seen once. This CDR3 region has 14 residues. Germline CDR1 reads SGHRS; CDR2 reads YFSETQ. V was clipped by 6 bases and J by 1 base; unmatched bases: 6. On this clone itself: The antigen remains unidentified.

This chain uses TRBV5-1 with TRBJ1-1; 7 bases fit TRBD1. Material for sequencing was PBMCs. The clonotype was recovered from a woman under 40 in good health and CMV-seronegative. DNA of the CDR3: TGCGCCAGCACCAGACAGGGAGGGAACACTGAAGCTTTCTTT. Translated: CASTRQGGNTEAFF. The variable domain in full, completed from reference TRBV5-1 and TRBJ1-1, reads KAGVTQTPRYLIKTRGQQVTLSCSPISGHRSVSWYQQTPGQGLQFLFEYFSETQRNKGNFPGRFSGRQFSNSRSEMNVSTLELGDSALYLCASTRQGGNTEAFFGQGTRLTVV.